This T cell receptor (beta chain) stems from a study of T cells in Graves' hyperthyroidism and ophthalmopathy. This clonotype was detected many times. From RNA transcripts, TCR beta CDR3 regions were amplified. The HTBI primer set was used in a first-round RT-PCR of the TCR CDR3. MiXCR, run by TCRdb on the multiplex PCR reads, gives a single entry per CDR3 protein. The sample yields 380,000 or so distinct CDR3 sequences, about 13% seen once. This CDR3 is 14 amino acids long. The V and J ends lost 1 base and 5 bases respectively, with 12 bases between them. Germline values: CDR1 SEHNR, CDR2 FQNEAQ (reference sequence).

The V gene is TRBV7-9, the J gene TRBJ2-7, with a possible D match to TRBD1 (5 bases). The clonotype originates from a man aged 30 to 39 with Graves' hyperthyroidism that later progressed to Graves' ophthalmopathy. Material for sequencing was blood. CDR3 sequence (DNA): TGTGCCAGCAGCTTAGAGGGGCTACCCCACGAGCAGTACTTC. Amino acid sequence: CASSLEGLPHEQYF.